This T cell receptor beta chain is drawn from a study of shared clonotypes between healthy human individuals. V was cut by 10 bases and J by 1 base, with 15 bases left in between. This CDR3 comprises 14 residues. Per the germline V gene, CDR1 is MDHEN and CDR2 is SYDVKM. Study-level findings and limits: Tissues were not sampled, only blood, and their repertoires likely differ.

On this clone itself: The antigen is not known.

Deep was the level at which the assay was run. For every subset, genomic DNA was evenly distributed across several immunoSEQ plates. On ten immunoSEQ deep assay plates, unsorted PBMC DNA was sequenced. Data came from immunoSEQ multiplex PCR; TCRdb stores just in-frame clones and leaves some out. The profile shows some 530,000 clones, around 85% of them singletons. The TCR sequence derives from a woman in her thirties or forties in good health. Some clones in this sample may be carry-over from other donors' samples. What was sequenced was PBMCs. The chain carries TRBV28 and TRBJ2-3, with D possibly matching TRBD2 (6 bases). The DNA for the CDR3 is TGTGCCACCACCCGGGGGTCGGGCACAGATACGCAGTATTTT. Encoded protein: CATTRGSGTDTQYF.